These 17 T cell receptor beta chains share one sample of origin, sequenced in a study of response to subunit inactivated influenza vaccine. TCRdb re-analysed the RT-PCR reads in MiXCR, keeping a single row per CDR3 protein. The data contain over 400,000 distinct CDR3 sequences, 10% to 15% of them singletons. Sequenced here: PBMCs from blood, sampled more than 35 days after vaccination. The origin of the receptors is a man aged 50 to 60 who received an inactivated influenza vaccine.

Only a few counts were recorded for this clonotype. The chain combines TRBV12-3 or TRBV12-4 with TRBJ2-2; 7 bases are shared with TRBD1. This CDR3 region has 18 residues. Losses at the gene ends were 3 bases for V and 1 base for J; bases not matched to a gene: 11. The CDR3: CASSFIFSRTGNTGELFF. The CDR3 coding sequence is TGTGCCAGCAGTTTCATTTTTAGCAGGACAGGGAACACCGGGGAGCTGTTTTTT.

The chain carries TRBV28 and TRBJ2-7; D call uncertain. Trimming took off 1 base at V and 1 base at J, with 8 bases between the two ends. Germline V lookup: CDR1 MDHEN, CDR2 SYDVKM. CDR3 length equals 14 residues. CDR3 loop: CASSLSVRSYEQYF. CDR3 DNA: TGTGCCAGCAGTTTATCCGTGAGATCCTACGAGCAGTACTTC.

This clonotype has just a few counts. This chain uses TRBV6-1 with TRBJ1-4, with 7 nucleotides matching TRBD1. The CDR3 covers 13 residues. V gave up 8 bases and J gave up 7 bases; unmatched junction bases: 7. CDR1 MNHNS and CDR2 SASEGT come from the germline V gene. The CDR3: CASWRGRGEKLFF. The DNA for the CDR3 is TGTGCCAGCTGGAGGGGGCGCGGTGAAAAACTGTTTTTT.

This chain connects TRBV5-1 to TRBJ2-5; D possibly uses TRBD1 or TRBD2 (5 bases each). V gave up 0 bases and J gave up 5 bases, with 11 bases separating them. The CDR3 totals 14 residues. Germline V gene sequence: CDR1 SGHRS, CDR2 YFSETQ. CDR3 bases: TGCGCCAGCAGCTTGGACGGGGCTGGGGAGACCCAGTACTTC. Protein: CASSLDGAGETQYF.

This clonotype was counted a few times. This CDR3 reads CASSARGDTEAFF. The CDR3, as DNA: TGTGCCAGCAGCGCCCGGGGGGACACTGAAGCTTTCTTT. The rearrangement links TRBV7-9 to TRBJ1-1; TRBD1 is a possible D gene (5 bases). Germline V CDR1 and CDR2: SEHNR, FQNEAQ (reference sequence). CDR3 length: 13 amino acids. V dropped 5 bases and J dropped 3 bases, with 10 bases sitting between them.

The genes are TRBV5-1 and TRBJ1-1; no firm D call. This CDR3 is 13 amino acids long. Germline V CDR1 and CDR2: SGHRS, YFSETQ. V shed 0 bases and J shed 5 bases, with 8 bases lying between them. The CDR3 loop reads CASSLERATEAFF. CDR3 bases: TGCGCCAGCAGCTTGGAAAGGGCTACTGAAGCTTTCTTT.

In its sample, this clonotype was seen a few times. This chain joins TRBV5-8 and TRBJ2-7, with unresolved D. The CDR3 length is 14 residues. CDR1 and CDR2 from the germline V gene are SGHTS and YDEGEE. V was clipped by 0 bases and J by 3 bases, with 10 bases between them. CDR3 sequence reads: CASSLAPPSYEQYF. The DNA of the CDR3 is TGTGCCAGCAGCTTGGCACCTCCCAGCTACGAGCAGTACTTC.

This clonotype has only one observation. V gene TRBV10-2 combines with J gene TRBJ2-7; 11 nucleotides align to TRBD1. Germline V CDR1 and CDR2: WSHSY, SAAADI. J was trimmed by 2 bases and V by 7 bases; bases with no gene match: 4. The CDR3 consists of 14 residues. The CDR3 spells CASITDRGPYEQYF. In DNA, the CDR3 is TGCGCCAGCATTACGGACAGGGGGCCCTACGAGCAGTACTTC.

CDR3: CSPTGTNNEQFF. CDR3 nucleotides: TGCAGCCCTACAGGGACGAACAATGAGCAGTTCTTC. V is TRBV20-1 and J is TRBJ2-1, with a weak D call TRBD1 (6 bases). The germline V gene encodes CDR1 DFQATT and CDR2 SNEGSKA (reference sequence). The CDR3 extends over 12 amino acids.

This CDR3 reads CASSLPTGGFQETQYF. CDR3 coding DNA: TGTGCCAGCAGCTTGCCGACAGGGGGGTTCCAAGAGACCCAGTACTTC. This chain joins TRBV5-5 and TRBJ2-5, with 9 bases identical to TRBD1. V shed 1 base and J 1 base; nucleotides not matched to a gene: 5. Per germline, CDR1 SGHKS and CDR2 YYEKEE (reference sequence). The CDR3 runs 16 residues.

This clonotype was counted between two and nine times. V is TRBV29-1 and J is TRBJ1-2, with a weak D call TRBD1 (6 bases). The CDR3 sequence is 12 residues long. V was shortened by 5 bases and J by 2 bases, with 9 bases between the two germline ends. Germline V gives CDR1 SQVTM, CDR2 ANQGSEA. As DNA, the CDR3 is TGCAGCGTTAGTCAGGGGAACTATGGCTACACCTTC. It codes for CSVSQGNYGYTF. The full variable domain, rest sourced from reference TRBV29-1 and TRBJ1-2, is SAVISQKPSRDICQRGTSLTIQCQVDSQVTMMFWYRQQPGQSLTLIATANQGSEATYESGFVIDKFPISRPNLTFSTLTVSNMSPEDSSIYLCSVSQGNYGYTFGSGTRLTVV.

This clonotype occurred a few times. The CDR3 nucleotides are TGCAGTGCTAGATTGGGGACGTCGGATGAGCAGTTCTTC. The encoded protein is CSARLGTSDEQFF. The rearrangement links TRBV20-1 to TRBJ2-1; tentatively, D is TRBD1 or TRBD2 (5 bases each). V shed 2 bases and J shed 8 bases, with 13 bases lying between them. CDR1 is DFQATT and CDR2 is SNEGSKA in the germline V gene (reference sequence). The CDR3 is made up of 13 amino acids.

J is TRBJ2-1 and V is TRBV29-1, with 8 bases that match TRBD1. CDR1 is SQVTM, CDR2 ANQGSEA, per germline. J was trimmed by 7 bases and V by 1 base; bases with no gene match: 9. The CDR3 sequence is 15 residues long. The CDR3 coding sequence is TGCAGCGTTGAAGGCTCGGACAGGGAGATGAATGAGCAGTTCTTC. Translating it yields CSVEGSDREMNEQFF.

This chain links TRBV12-3 or TRBV12-4 with TRBJ2-3; 8 bases line up with TRBD2. Germline trimming cut 7 bases from V and 2 bases from J; bases unmatched to any gene: 2. The CDR3 has 13 amino acids. CDR3 loop: CASTAGATDTQYF. CDR3 DNA sequence: TGTGCCAGCACAGCGGGGGCCACAGATACGCAGTATTTT.

This clonotype has just a few counts. The CDR3 region is CASSSGPNTGELFF. The CDR3 DNA follows: TGTGCCAGCAGCTCAGGCCCTAACACCGGGGAGCTGTTTTTT. This chain joins TRBV7-3 and TRBJ2-2; unclear D gene. V was trimmed by 4 bases and J by 2 bases, leaving 8 bases between them. Looked up from germline, CDR1 is SGHTA and CDR2 is FQGTGA. This CDR3 has 14 residues.

This clonotype was seen a few times. A read error may produce the germline difference seen at one junction end. This rearrangement joins TRBV10-1 to TRBJ1-1; D gene uncertain. The CDR3 totals 15 residues. Per the germline V gene, CDR1 is WNHNN and CDR2 is SYGVQD (reference sequence). As DNA, the CDR3 is TGCGCCAACAGTGAAGAGGGATCCCGAGTGGCTGAAGCTTTCTTT. This translates into CANSEEGSRVAEAFF.

The CDR3 DNA is TGTGCCAGCAGTCCGGAAAACAGGGGCAATCAGCCCCAGCATTTT. It codes for CASSPENRGNQPQHF. This chain connects TRBV12-3 or TRBV12-4 to TRBJ1-5, with D possibly matching TRBD1 (6 bases). The ends were cut back, 5 bases at V and 2 bases at J, with 13 bases in the middle. The CDR3 covers 15 residues.